Included here is one T cell receptor (beta chain) sequence, with context. The data are from a study of shared clonotypes between healthy human individuals. Study-wide background: Each donor's CD8 memory used one plate, CD8 naive two, each CD4 subset three.

Sequenced by immunoSEQ multiplex PCR; TCRdb stores in-frame clones only, minus some. Of about 800,000 clones listed, about 96% were seen once; the top ten hold over 0.2%. The naive CD8 population came from CD45RO-negative cells selected for CCR7, without terminally differentiated effector memory CD45RA+ cells. The clonotype comes from a man younger than 40 in good health. Sequenced material: naive CD8+ T cells sorted from blood.

CDR3 sequence (DNA): TGCGCCAGCAGTGAGTCCGGGACAGGGGTTCAGCCCCAGCATTTT. This translates into CASSESGTGVQPQHF. This chain uses TRBV10-2 with TRBJ1-5; 10 bases match TRBD1. The trim removed 0 bases at V and 6 bases at J, leaving 2 bases unmatched. Per the germline V gene, CDR1 is WSHSY and CDR2 is SAAADI. The CDR3 consists of 15 residues.